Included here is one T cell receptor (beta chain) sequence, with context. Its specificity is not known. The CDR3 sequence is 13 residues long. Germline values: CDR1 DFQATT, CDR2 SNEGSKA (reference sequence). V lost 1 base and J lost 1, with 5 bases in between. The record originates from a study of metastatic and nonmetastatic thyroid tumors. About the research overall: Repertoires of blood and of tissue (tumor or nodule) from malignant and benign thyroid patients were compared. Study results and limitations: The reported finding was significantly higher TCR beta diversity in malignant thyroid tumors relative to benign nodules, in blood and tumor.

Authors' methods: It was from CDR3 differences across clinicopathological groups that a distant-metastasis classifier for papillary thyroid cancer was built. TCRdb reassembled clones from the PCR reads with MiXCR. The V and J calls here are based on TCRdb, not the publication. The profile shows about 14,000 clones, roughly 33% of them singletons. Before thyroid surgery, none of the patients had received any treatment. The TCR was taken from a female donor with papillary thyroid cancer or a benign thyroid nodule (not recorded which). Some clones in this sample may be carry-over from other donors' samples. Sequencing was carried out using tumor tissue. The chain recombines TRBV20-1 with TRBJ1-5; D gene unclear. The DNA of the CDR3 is TGCAGTGCTAGAGTGGGGAGCAATCAGCCCCAGCATTTT. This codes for CSARVGSNQPQHF.